These 22 T cell receptor beta chains were all obtained from the same sample, sequenced in a study of T cell responses to AZD1222 COVID-19 vaccine. Produced via immunoSEQ multiplex PCR; TCRdb's table is partial and in-frame only. The sample lists tens of thousands of clones, 85% to 90% seen once, with roughly 9% in the top ten. The sequenced sample was peripheral blood, obtained on day 0 of AZD1222 vaccination. All receptors come from an adult in good health.

This rearrangement joins TRBV6-5 to TRBJ2-1; D remains unclear. In germline, CDR1 is MNHEY, CDR2 SVGAGI. The CDR3 covers 15 residues. Trimming removed 2 bases from V and 2 bases from J, with 10 bases in between. In DNA, the CDR3 is TGTGCCAGCAGTTACGCGTCGCCTGCCTACAATGAGCAGTTCTTC. This encodes CASSYASPAYNEQFF.

The count of this clone is one. The chain combines TRBV2 with TRBJ1-2; no clear D. This CDR3 comprises 13 residues. V lost 3 bases and J 4 bases, leaving 9 bases between the germline ends. From germline, CDR1 is SNHLY and CDR2 FYNNEI. The CDR3 DNA sequence: TGTGCCAGCAGTGACCAGCTCCTCTATGGCTACACCTTC. Its protein is CASSDQLLYGYTF.

V is TRBV7-6 and J is TRBJ1-3; unclear D gene. V was shortened by 5 bases and J by 0 bases, with 11 bases between the two germline ends. This CDR3 has 15 residues. Per the germline V gene, CDR1 is SGHVS and CDR2 is FNYEAQ. CDR3 nucleotide sequence: TGTGCCAGCAGCCCCCAAGAGCTCTCTGGAAACACCATATATTTT. The encoded protein is CASSPQELSGNTIYF.

There are a few counts of this clone. The J gene is TRBJ1-2, the V gene TRBV7-9, with D possibly TRBD1 on 5 matching bases. The CDR3 contains 13 residues. The germline CDR1 and CDR2 sequences are SEHNR and FQNEAQ (reference sequence). The V end lost 0 bases, the J end lost 7 bases, and 9 bases lay between the germline ends. As DNA, the CDR3 is TGTGCCAGCAGCTTAGCGGGCGGGGGTGGCTACACCTTC. As protein: CASSLAGGGGYTF.

The chain uses TRBV4-1 and TRBJ2-7, with D unresolved. Germline assignment: CDR1 MGHRA and CDR2 YSYEKL. Trimming took 5 bases from V and 3 from J, leaving 5 bases between them. CDR3 length: 11 residues. The CDR3: CASSNFYEQYF. For the CDR3, the DNA is TGCGCCAGCAGCAACTTCTACGAGCAGTACTTC.

V usage is TRBV6-5 and J usage is TRBJ1-4; no clear D. The CDR3 is 14 residues long. Deletions cut 2 bases from V and 7 bases from J, with 11 bases between. The germline gives CDR1 MNHEY, CDR2 SVGAGI. CDR3 nucleotide sequence: TGTGCCAGCAGTTACGCCAGGACTGGTGAAAAACTGTTTTTT. Amino acids: CASSYARTGEKLFF.

This clone has just a few counts. The genes are TRBV3-1 (or the pseudogene TRBV3-2) and TRBJ2-3; TRBD1 might be the D (5 bases). The V gene lost 0 bases and the J gene lost 6 bases, with 13 bases spanning the gap. CDR3 length equals 15 residues. CDR1 LGHDT and CDR2 YNNKEL come from the germline V gene (reference sequence). The DNA for the CDR3 is TGTGCCAGCAGCCAAGACCTAAAACAGGAGGATACGCAGTATTTT. Its translation is CASSQDLKQEDTQYF.

V is TRBV18 and J is TRBJ1-6, with TRBD1 matching 9 bases. Losses at the gene ends were 3 bases for V and 11 bases for J; bases not matched to a gene: 8. The CDR3 spans 15 residues. In germline, CDR1 is KGHSH, CDR2 LQKENI. CDR3: CASSPPTGGATPLHF. CDR3 DNA sequence: TGTGCCAGCTCACCCCCGACAGGGGGGGCGACACCCCTCCACTTT.

This chain joins TRBV12-3 or TRBV12-4 and TRBJ1-5; D is unclear. The CDR3 sequence is 12 residues long. With 5 bases removed from V and 5 bases from J, the gap between germline ends came to 7 bases. The CDR3 nucleotides are TGTGCCAGCAGTGTACAGTATCAGCCCCAGCATTTT. Its translation: CASSVQYQPQHF.

This chain uses TRBV18 with TRBJ1-1; tentatively, D is TRBD1 (5 bases). The germline V gene encodes CDR1 KGHSH and CDR2 LQKENI. CDR3 length equals 13 residues. The germline V and J ends were trimmed by 0 bases and 8 bases, with 10 bases remaining between them. CDR3 loop: CASSPPNEGEAFF. DNA for the CDR3: TGTGCCAGCTCACCACCGAACGAGGGGGAAGCTTTCTTT.

The genes are TRBV12-2 and TRBJ2-1; the table's D call, TRBD1, has no DNA check behind it. TRBV12-2 is a listed pseudogene. CDR3 length: 18 amino acids. The CDR3 nucleotides are TGTGCAAGTCGCTTAGCCGTAAACAGGGGGGGTGGATACAATGAGCAGTTCTTC. Its protein is CASRLAVNRGGGYNEQFF.

The chain has TRBV2 and TRBJ1-2, with a possible D match to TRBD1 (5 bases). The CDR3 runs 13 residues. Germline assignment: CDR1 SNHLY and CDR2 FYNNEI. Trimming took 6 bases from V and 6 from J, leaving 14 bases between them. CDR3 in DNA: TGTGCCAGCAGCCCGAGGGGCGTGGATGGCTACACCTTC. It encodes CASSPRGVDGYTF.

The chain combines TRBV5-1 with TRBJ2-7; 8 nucleotides match TRBD2. V was pared by 0 bases and J by 6 bases, with 5 bases of the junction left unmatched. Germline-derived CDR1 and CDR2 are SGHRS and YFSETQ. The CDR3 length is 14 residues. The CDR3 here is CASSLGGGSSEQYF. In nucleotides, the CDR3 is TGCGCCAGCAGCTTGGGCGGGGGGAGTTCCGAGCAGTACTTC.

This clone was seen only once. The chain carries TRBV29-1 and TRBJ1-2; D may be TRBD1 (5 bases). Germline V gene data show CDR1 as SQVTM and CDR2 as ANQGSEA. V was pared by 7 bases and J by 3 bases, with 12 bases between. The length of the CDR3 is 12 residues. CDR3 loop: CSGGTSDYGYTF. Written as DNA, the CDR3 is TGCAGCGGTGGGACCTCGGACTATGGCTACACCTTC.

The V call is TRBV6-5, the J call TRBJ1-3; 7 bases are a match to TRBD1. With 4 bases clipped from V and 2 bases from J, the junction kept 5 bases outside the gene matches. The CDR3 is made up of 15 amino acids. In germline, CDR1 is MNHEY, CDR2 SVGAGI. CDR3 in amino acids: CASSLKGAAGNTIYF. The DNA of the CDR3 is TGTGCCAGCAGTTTAAAGGGGGCAGCTGGAAACACCATATATTTT.

V usage is TRBV18 and J usage is TRBJ2-7; 9 nucleotides align to TRBD1. The CDR3 is 15 amino acids. Trimming removed 3 bases from V and 4 bases from J; junction bases left unmatched: 7. Per the germline V gene, CDR1 is KGHSH and CDR2 is LQKENI. The CDR3 region is CASSPDRGWRYEQYF. CDR3 coding DNA: TGTGCCAGCTCACCCGACAGGGGGTGGAGGTACGAGCAGTACTTC.

The chain recombines TRBV5-1 with TRBJ1-1; D gene unclear. V gave up 4 bases and J gave up 2 bases, with 12 bases separating them. Germline V gives CDR1 SGHRS, CDR2 YFSETQ. The CDR3 has 14 residues. CDR3 DNA: TGCGCCAGCAGCCGAGACACGCTTAACACTGAAGCTTTCTTT. It encodes CASSRDTLNTEAFF.

The rearrangement links TRBV6-2 or TRBV6-3 to TRBJ1-1; D unresolved. V was cut by 6 bases and J by 1 base, with 12 bases left in between. The germline V gene has CDR1 MNHEY and CDR2 SVGEGT. The CDR3 totals 14 residues. The chain's CDR3 is CASSNSRPNTEAFF. CDR3 sequence (DNA): TGTGCCAGCAGCAACAGTCGACCGAACACTGAAGCTTTCTTT.

V gene TRBV19 combines with J gene TRBJ1-2; 8 nucleotides match TRBD1. After removal of 6 bases from V and 4 bases from J, the junction contained 4 bases not matched to a gene. The CDR3 contains 13 residues. Per germline, CDR1 LNHDA and CDR2 SQIVND (reference sequence). The CDR3 DNA sequence: TGTGCCAGTAGGGACAGGGTCGGCTATGGCTACACCTTC. It encodes CASRDRVGYGYTF. The full variable domain, its missing parts supplied by reference TRBV19 and TRBJ1-2, is DGGITQSPKYLFRKEGQNVTLSCEQNLNHDAMYWYRQDPGQGLRLIYYSQIVNDFQKGDIAEGYSVSREKKESFPLTVTSAQKNPTAFYLCASRDRVGYGYTFGSGTRLTVV.

The genes are TRBV4-1 and TRBJ2-1; TRBD2 aligns across 8 bases. The CDR3 totals 16 residues. The germline CDR1 and CDR2 sequences are MGHRA and YSYEKL. With V trimmed by 4 bases and J by 2 bases, 7 bases remained unmatched. In nucleotides, the CDR3 is TGCGCCAGCAGCCCCTCGGGAGGGAGGACCTACAATGAGCAGTTCTTC. Residues: CASSPSGGRTYNEQFF.

This chain connects TRBV27 to TRBJ1-5; 9 nucleotides agree with TRBD1. The trim removed 6 bases at V and 6 bases at J, leaving 3 bases unmatched. Germline V gives CDR1 MNHEY, CDR2 SMNVEV (reference sequence). The CDR3 has 13 amino acids. This CDR3 reads CASRGQGAQPQHF. CDR3 bases: TGTGCCAGCAGGGGACAGGGAGCTCAGCCCCAGCATTTT.

This sequence joins TRBV6-2 or TRBV6-3 and TRBJ1-2; D perhaps matches TRBD1 (5 bases). Germline values: CDR1 MNHEY, CDR2 SVGEGT. The germline V and J ends were trimmed by 6 bases and 4 bases, with 12 bases remaining between them. CDR3 length: 13 amino acids. The CDR3: CASSGGEFYGYTF. CDR3 nucleotides: TGTGCCAGCAGCGGGGGGGAGTTCTATGGCTACACCTTC.